A selection of T cell receptor beta chains follows, all from one sample in a study of blood T cell repertoires in COVID-19. TCRdb's copy holds only in-frame clones and misses some; the assay was immunoSEQ multiplex PCR. The sample includes about 200,000 clones, 80% to 95% of them seen just once. The sequenced material came from peripheral blood. These receptors originate from a man in his fifties with acute or convalescent COVID-19. The CDR3 runs from the conserved cysteine through the conserved F or W. Each record gives: J gene, V gene, D gene, clone size, CDR3 DNA, CDR3 protein. D genes are given only for firm matches. Some rows have no size entry. The others give once, few or many, or a class for an expanded clone.

TRBJ1-2 TRBV6-5 - - TGTGCCAGCAGTTACTCCGGGGACTATGGCTACACCTTC CASSYSGDYGYTF
TRBJ1-4 TRBV19 TRBD1 - TGTGCCAGTAGGGAAGGACAGGGGGCGCGGAATGAAAAACTGTTTTTT CASREGQGARNEKLFF
TRBJ1-2 TRBV4-2 TRBD1 - TGTGCCAGCAGCCAAGAATTGGGATCGACAGGGGAAGGCTACACCTTC CASSQELGSTGEGYTF
TRBJ2-5 TRBV10-1 TRBD1 - TGCGCCAGCAGTGAGTACAGGGGCCAAGAGACCCAGTACTTC CASSEYRGQETQYF
TRBJ1-2 TRBV30 - few TGTGCCTGGAGTAGATTACAGGGCCATGGCTACACCTTC CAWSRLQGHGYTF
TRBJ2-7 TRBV28 TRBD1 - TGTGCCAGCAGTTCGCCCGGGACAGGGAGGAAGCAGTACTTC CASSSPGTGRKQYF
TRBJ1-2 TRBV10-1 TRBD1 - TGCGCCAGCAGTGAGGAGGGTCTCCGGGACAGACCAAGCTATGGCTACACCTTC CASSEEGLRDRPSYGYTF
TRBJ2-3 TRBV11-2 TRBD2 once TGTGCCAGCAGCTTTGGTCGAGCGGGGATGGCAGATACGCAGTATTTT CASSFGRAGMADTQYF
TRBJ2-3 TRBV7-9 - - TGTGCCAGCAGCTTGGACAGCCACTATAGCACAGATACGCAGTATTTT CASSLDSHYSTDTQYF
TRBJ2-1 TRBV24-1 TRBD2 once TGTGCCACCAGTGATAGCGGGACTAGCGGGTACTACAATGAGCAGTTCTTC CATSDSGTSGYYNEQFF
TRBJ2-2 TRBV6-4 - - TGTGCCAGCAGTCGGCTAGCGTCGAACACCGGGGAGCTGTTTTTT CASSRLASNTGELFF
TRBJ2-5 TRBV19 - - TGTGCCACCTTTGGGGGCAGCGCCAAAGAGACCCAGTACTTC CATFGGSAKETQYF
TRBJ1-6 TRBV3-1/TRBV3-2 - - TGTGCCAGCAGCGAGCAGGGCTGGAATAATTCACCCCTCCACTTT CASSEQGWNNSPLHF
TRBJ2-5 TRBV10-3 TRBD2 - TGTGCCATCAGTGAAGGCGTGCTAGCGGGAGTGACGGTGGGAGAGACCCAGTACTTC CAISEGVLAGVTVGETQYF
TRBJ2-1 TRBV21-1 - - TGTGCCAGCAGCGCCCGCCTTTGGCGGGAGGTGTTCTTGGTAATCGTCTACAATGAGCAGTTCTTC CASSARLWREVFLVIVYNEQFF
TRBJ1-1 TRBV11-2 TRBD1 - TGTGCCAGCAGCTACACAGGGGCCCTAATGAACACTGAAGCTTTCTTT CASSYTGALMNTEAFF
TRBJ2-7 TRBV29-1 TRBD2 - TGCAGCGTTGGTTATAGGCTAGCGGGATCCTACGAGCAGTACTTC CSVGYRLAGSYEQYF
TRBJ1-1 TRBV4-1 - - TGCGCCAGCAGACGCACAGAGGGCTACACTGAAGCTTTCTTT CASRRTEGYTEAFF
TRBJ2-2 TRBV27 TRBD1 - TGTGCCAGTAACAGGGGGCTAGTCCCCGGGGAGCTGTTTTTT CASNRGLVPGELFF
TRBJ2-3 TRBV5-4 TRBD2 - TGTGCCAGCAGCTTGAGGCTAGCGGGGAACACAGATACGCAGTATTTT CASSLRLAGNTDTQYF
TRBJ2-5 TRBV5-4 - - TGTGCCAGCAGCTTGGCGGGGTGGGAGACCCAGTACTTC CASSLAGWETQYF
TRBJ2-2 TRBV6-1 TRBD2 - TGTGCCAGCAGTGATAGGACTAGCGGGAGAGGGGAGCTGTTTTTT CASSDRTSGRGELFF
TRBJ2-2 TRBV28 - - TGTGCCAGCAGTCTCTCCCCGGGACTGAACACCGGGGAGCTGTTTTTT CASSLSPGLNTGELFF
TRBJ2-2 TRBV10-1 TRBD2 - TGCGCCAGCAGTGAGGGACTAGCGGGAGGCGGGGAGCTGTTTTTT CASSEGLAGGGELFF
TRBJ2-5 TRBV6-5 TRBD2 - TGTGCCAGCACCGAGGGGCGGGGGGCTGGAGAGACCCAGTACTTC CASTEGRGAGETQYF
TRBJ2-2 TRBV18 TRBD2 - TGTGCCAGCTCGATGGGACTAGCTTCCGGGGAGCTGTTTTTT CASSMGLASGELFF
TRBJ1-5 TRBV7-6 - - TGTGCCAGCAGCCCCAATGGGGGGGGCAATATTAGCAATCAGCCCCAGCATTTT CASSPNGGGNISNQPQHF
TRBJ2-1 TRBV11-2 - - TGTGCCAGCAGCGCCCAGGTTGAGCAGTTCTTC CASSAQVEQFF
TRBJ2-1 TRBV6-1 TRBD1 - TGTGCCAGCAGCAGGGACAGCTACAATGAGCAGTTCTTC CASSRDSYNEQFF
TRBJ2-6 TRBV7-8 - - TGTGCCAGCAGCTTAGCGCGGCCGGGAGTCTCTGGGGCCAACGTCCTGACTTTC CASSLARPGVSGANVLTF
TRBJ2-1 TRBV3-1/TRBV3-2 TRBD2 - TGTGCCAGCAGCCAAGGGTGGGGGGGTACTAGCGGGAGTTACAATGAGCAGTTCTTC CASSQGWGGTSGSYNEQFF
TRBJ1-1 TRBV19 - - TGTGCCAGTAGATTACAGGGAGAGGACACTGAAGCTTTCTTT CASRLQGEDTEAFF
TRBJ2-2 TRBV24-1 TRBD2 - TGTGCCACCAGTGACGCCTCGGGGGGGGGCATCAACACCGGGGAGCTGTTTTTT CATSDASGGGINTGELFF
TRBJ2-3 TRBV3-1/TRBV3-2 TRBD2 - TGTGCCAGCAGACCTAGCGGTGCAGATACGCAGTATTTT CASRPSGADTQYF
TRBJ2-1 TRBV10-1 - - TGCGCCAGCAGTGGGTGGGGGGGCAGGCAGTTCTTC CASSGWGGRQFF
TRBJ2-1 TRBV28 TRBD2 - TGTGCCAGCAGTTCGCTCAGCGGGAACTCCTACAATGAGCAGTTCTTC CASSSLSGNSYNEQFF
TRBJ1-1 TRBV6-6 - - TGTGCCAGCAGTTATTTCGGGAACACTGAAGCTTTCTTT CASSYFGNTEAFF
TRBJ2-3 TRBV10-1 TRBD2 - TGCGCCAGCAGTGAACGACTAGCGGGAGATACGCAGTATTTT CASSERLAGDTQYF
TRBJ1-5 TRBV29-1 - - TGCAGCGTTGTCCCAGGCGGGGGCAATCAGCCCCAGCATTTT CSVVPGGGNQPQHF
TRBJ1-3 TRBV18 - - TGTGCCAGCTCACCAATCGGCGGCAGCTCTGGAAACACCATATATTTT CASSPIGGSSGNTIYF
TRBJ1-6 TRBV15 TRBD1 few TGTGCCACCAGCAGAGCGGGACAGGGTGATTCACCCCTCCACTTT CATSRAGQGDSPLHF
TRBJ2-2 TRBV28 - - TGTGCCAGCAGCCGCCTTTTTAAGCCCGGGGAGCTGTTTTTT CASSRLFKPGELFF
TRBJ2-7 TRBV5-1 TRBD2 - TGCGCCAGCAGTCGGGGGACTAGCGGGTCGACCTACGAGCAGTACTTC CASSRGTSGSTYEQYF
TRBJ1-2 TRBV6-2/TRBV6-3 TRBD1 - TGTGCCAGCAACCCGACAGGGTGGACCTATGGCTACACCTTC CASNPTGWTYGYTF
TRBJ1-5 TRBV6-5 - - TGTGCCAGCAGTCTGACAGGATATAGCAATCAGCCCCAGCATTTT CASSLTGYSNQPQHF
TRBJ1-1 TRBV27 TRBD1 - TGTGCCAGCAGTTACCACAGGGGCAACACTGAAGCTTTCTTT CASSYHRGNTEAFF
TRBJ1-5 TRBV20-1 TRBD1 - TGCAGTGCTAGTCAGGGGGTCCTTAGTTATCAGCCCCAGCATTTT CSASQGVLSYQPQHF
TRBJ2-2 TRBV5-1 - - TGCGCCAGCAGCTTGGCCGAGGACGGGATGACCGGGGAGCTGTTTTTT CASSLAEDGMTGELFF
TRBJ2-1 TRBV7-9 TRBD2 - TGTGCCAGCAGCCCGACTAGCGGGGGTTCCTACAATGAGCAGTTCTTC CASSPTSGGSYNEQFF
TRBJ1-5 TRBV19 - - TGTGCCAGTAGCCTATTCAGGGGTCGGGACAATCAGCCCCAGCATTTT CASSLFRGRDNQPQHF
TRBJ2-7 TRBV5-5 TRBD2 - TGTGCCAGCAGCTTGCGCAGGGGACTAGCGGGAGGGAGCGACGAGCAGTACTTC CASSLRRGLAGGSDEQYF
TRBJ1-2 TRBV6-2/TRBV6-3 TRBD1 once TGTGCCAGCAGCCACTCCGGGACAGGGGCCTATGGCTACACCTTC CASSHSGTGAYGYTF
TRBJ2-7 TRBV6-6 - - TGTGCCAGCAGTTCGTATCCGGGGTCCTACGAGCAGTACTTC CASSSYPGSYEQYF
TRBJ2-7 TRBV20-1 - - TGCAGTGCAGCAGGGGTGACTGAGCAGTACTTC CSAAGVTEQYF
TRBJ2-2 TRBV5-4 - - TGTGCCAGCAGCTTGGACCTAGCGAACACCGGGGAGCTGTTTTTT CASSLDLANTGELFF
TRBJ2-1 TRBV6-2/TRBV6-3 TRBD2 - TGTGCCAGCAGTTACCCCGCGGGAGGCCTCTACAATGAGCAGTTCTTC CASSYPAGGLYNEQFF
TRBJ1-1 TRBV7-3 - once TGTGCCAGCAGCTTAAGAGCTGTGGTCGGGAACACTGAAGCTTTCTTT CASSLRAVVGNTEAFF
TRBJ1-1 TRBV4-2 - - TGTGCCAGCAGCCCGAGCAGGGGCCCCAACACTGAAGCTTTCTTT CASSPSRGPNTEAFF
TRBJ1-5 TRBV16 - - TGTGCCAGCAGCCTCACAGTGTATAGCAATCAGCCCCAGCATTTT CASSLTVYSNQPQHF